This T cell receptor beta chain was captured in a study of T cells after posttransplantation cyclophosphamide (TCRdb year 2016). Looking at the study overall: The study tracked T cell repertoire reconstitution by TRB sequencing after myeloablative bone marrow transplantation using posttransplantation cyclophosphamide as GVHD prophylaxis. Antigen receptor sequencing was done on samples from 35 to 40 PTCy-treated patients and from roughly 15 related bone marrow donors of those patients. Blood from all 35 or so PTCy patients with 1-year posttransplant specimens was subjected to TRB sequencing. TRB sequencing was also done on up to about 3 additional blood samples from 2 to 5.2 years after transplant in 3 patients, and on pretransplant blood from several patients. Because TRA and TRB clonality correlated tightly in about 9 samples, the subsequent TCR analyses were limited to TRB only. Public TRB sequences were queried against a database of over 3,500 sequences associated with responses to pathogens, tumor antigens, self-antigens and alloantigens.

Genomic DNA was the input for TRB sequencing, which was run either with the immunoSEQ assay at survey resolution or with the hsTCRB kit. Concerning the study's data processing: The immunoSEQ software handled initial read processing, and the LymphoSeq R package was used for repertoire analyses. Clonality was computed as 1 minus normalized Shannon entropy, and a Gini coefficient was also calculated for each TRB dataset. To infer phenotypes in unsorted samples, TRB sequences from sorted subsets of the recipient or donor were mapped onto the unsorted samples of the same recipient. TCRdb's version of the immuneACCESS table is confined to in-frame rearrangements and falls short of the full clone set. An unresolved V gene accounts for under half of the shortfall where checked; the remainder is of unknown origin. V and J calls and clone size are as listed in that table; D and trimming were resolved from the DNA. The table shows about 14,000 clones here, with no singletons. The ten largest clones capture 20% to 25% of the sample.

This clone was counted between two and nine times. Its antigen is currently not known. There are no base qualities to consult, and no much larger clone falls within one base. For CDR1 and CDR2, the germline V gene lists MGHRA and YSYEKL. The CDR3 contains 17 residues, cysteine and phenylalanine counted. Of all the DNA, just the CDR3 is kept, 51 bases in frame from base 1. Clipping removes 4 bases from V and 0 bases from J, with 5 as the unmatched junction base count. Overall results and qualifications from the work: The TRB repertoires of T cells infiltrating skin or the GI tract showed only limited overlap with the TRB repertoires found in blood. Across over 40 patients, TRB clonality was highly associated with recipient CMV seropositivity and CMV reactivation, and diversity in PTCy patients was similar to diversity in CNI/methotrexate controls. At 1-2 months, donor-recipient similarity was low but rose over the first year, and the later blood repertoires were often dominated by donor CD8+ memory clones.

This sample's treatment or condition label indicates: high-dose cyclophosphamide on days +3 and +4 as single-agent GVHD prophylaxis. Patients in the PTCy group got busulfan and fludarabine conditioning, a marrow graft from a related or unrelated donor, and cyclophosphamide on days +3 and +4. PTCy-treated patients came from a prospective multi-institutional clinical trial. Peripheral blood and bone marrow mononuclear cells were isolated by Ficoll-Hypaque density centrifugation and cryopreserved. Sequencing used PBMCs, obtained 950 to 1,200 days after allogeneic stem cell transplant with posttransplant cyclophosphamide. The TCR was taken from a female patient in her 40s who received an allogeneic stem cell transplant from a related donor, was CMV-positive, and had no GVHD. Donor T cells from the graft may be present among the T cells after a transplant. The chain is assembled from TRBV4-1 and TRBJ2-6; 8 middle bases align to TRBD1. The nucleotide sequence reads TGCGCCAGCAGCCGCCGGGACAGGAGCTCTGGGGCCAACGTCCTGACTTTC. This codes for CASSRRDRSSGANVLTF.